This TCR beta chain came from a study of blood T cells in healthy people across ages. Combining a sample-barcoded 5' primer with a J-beta primer mix, a second PCR ran for 7 to 11 cycles. TCRdb ran MiXCR on the 5' RACE reads and lists one entry per CDR3 protein. The sample lists over a million distinct CDR3 sequences; more than 40% were seen once. The ends were cut back, 6 bases at V and 2 bases at J, with 14 bases in the middle. The CDR3 consists of 15 residues. Russia was home to the donors, healthy Caucasian individuals aged about 6 to 90. They isolated at least 6 million PBMCs from each sample. Sequenced sample: blood. The chain uses TRBV12-3 or TRBV12-4 and TRBJ2-1, with D possibly called TRBD1 or TRBD2 (5 bases each). This sequence was found in a woman aged 55-75 years in good health. CDR3 sequence (DNA): TGTGCCAGCAGGGCGACGGGGACGACCTACAATGAGCAGTTCTTC. It yields the protein CASRATGTTYNEQFF.